The 30 T cell receptor beta chains below all came from one sample that was sequenced in a study of cytomegalovirus exposure and HLA in healthy donors (dated by TCRdb to 2016 to 2017). Library preparation employed the immunoSEQ multiplex PCR assay. The multiplex PCR relied on a mix of 60 forward primers for TCR Vbeta segments and 13 reverse primers for TCR Jbeta segments. What TCRdb holds here is the immuneACCESS table cut down to in-frame rearrangements. Part of the clones is not present; checked against another copy, under half of the missing clones reflect an unresolved V gene, and the others are unexplained. The sample table lists 90,000 to 120,000 clones, around two thirds of them with a count of one. Of the sample, roughly 2.7% falls within the top ten clones. Material: PBMCs. These receptors were collected from a man aged 50-59 years in good health and CMV-seropositive.

V and J are TRBV5-1 and TRBJ2-7, with 8 bases aligning to TRBD1. The CDR3 sequence is 14 residues long. Germline V gives CDR1 SGHRS, CDR2 YFSETQ. V was pared by 0 bases and J by 5 bases, with 4 bases of the junction left unmatched. CDR3 sequence: CASSLGQGSHEQYF. CDR3 DNA: TGCGCCAGCAGCTTGGGACAGGGGTCCCACGAGCAGTACTTC.

The chain employs TRBV2 and TRBJ1-5; D not resolved. This CDR3 comprises 16 residues. CDR1 is SNHLY, CDR2 FYNNEI, per germline. V lost 0 bases, J lost 0 bases, and 9 bases lay in between. The CDR3 is CASSEAPGASNQPQHF. CDR3 DNA: TGTGCCAGCAGTGAAGCCCCAGGCGCTAGCAATCAGCCCCAGCATTTT.

The chain links TRBV5-6 to TRBJ2-7, with 7 positions matching TRBD1. Germline values: CDR1 SGHDT, CDR2 YYEEEE. There are 14 residues in the CDR3. J was trimmed by 4 bases and V by 1 base; bases with no gene match: 5. CDR3 protein: CASSLSGRGYEQYF. The CDR3 DNA is TGTGCCAGCAGCTTGAGCGGCAGGGGGTACGAGCAGTACTTC. The variable domain in full, completed from reference TRBV5-6 and TRBJ2-7, reads DAGVTQSPTHLIKTRGQQVTLRCSPKSGHDTVSWYQQALGQGPQFIFQYYEEEERQRGNFPDRFSGHQFPNYSSELNVNALLLGDSALYLCASSLSGRGYEQYFGPGTRLTVT.

The gene calls are TRBV7-9 and TRBJ1-2; 10 bases are shared with TRBD1. The CDR3 consists of 16 residues. The V gene end was trimmed by 6 bases and the J gene end by 7 bases; junction bases not matched to a gene: 14. Germline loops: CDR1 SEHNR, CDR2 FQNEAQ (reference sequence). CDR3 nucleotides: TGTGCCAGCAGGCTCAACCGGGACAGGGGTCCTGGTGGCTACACCTTC. Its protein product is CASRLNRDRGPGGYTF.

This chain joins TRBV19 and TRBJ2-7; perhaps TRBD2 as D (6 bases). Germline V gene sequence: CDR1 LNHDA, CDR2 SQIVND (reference sequence). This CDR3 is built from 14 residues. V was trimmed by 4 bases and J by 2 bases, leaving 12 bases between them. The CDR3 region has the DNA TGTGCCAGTAGTACTAGCGTCACCGCCTACGAGCAGTACTTC. It codes for CASSTSVTAYEQYF. The complete variable domain, with remaining parts taken from reference TRBV19 and TRBJ2-7, reads DGGITQSPKYLFRKEGQNVTLSCEQNLNHDAMYWYRQDPGQGLRLIYYSQIVNDFQKGDIAEGYSVSREKKESFPLTVTSAQKNPTAFYLCASSTSVTAYEQYFGPGTRLTVT.

This CDR3 reads CASSFGGYEQYF. DNA of the CDR3: TGTGCCAGCAGCTTCGGGGGTTACGAGCAGTACTTC. The chain employs TRBV5-6 and TRBJ2-7, with a weak D call TRBD2 (6 bases). The V and J ends lost 2 bases and 4 bases respectively, with 7 bases between them. The CDR3 runs to 12 residues. Germline CDR1 SGHDT, CDR2 YYEEEE.

The chain employs TRBV10-2 and TRBJ1-5; D not certain. Germline V gene sequence: CDR1 WSHSY, CDR2 SAAADI. The germline V and J ends were trimmed by 0 bases and 11 bases, with 8 bases remaining between them. This CDR3 has 12 residues. The CDR3 is CASSESGRTQHF. In nucleotides, the CDR3 is TGCGCCAGCAGTGAGTCCGGGAGGACCCAGCATTTT.

The rearrangement uses TRBV21-1 and TRBJ1-6; the tabulated D call, TRBD1, remains unverified against the DNA. TRBV21-1 corresponds to a pseudogene. There are 16 residues in the CDR3. DNA of the CDR3: TGTGCCAGCAGCAAGACAGGGAAAAACTATAATTCACCCCTCCACTTT. This translates into CASSKTGKNYNSPLHF.

The chain carries TRBV27 and TRBJ1-1, with no clear D. The germline V and J ends were trimmed by 0 bases and 2 bases, with 7 bases remaining between them. CDR3 length: 14 residues. Per germline, CDR1 MNHEY and CDR2 SMNVEV (reference sequence). For the CDR3, the DNA is TGTGCCAGCAGTTTATCGTGGGCTAACACTGAAGCTTTCTTT. It codes for CASSLSWANTEAFF.

This sequence joins TRBV30 and TRBJ1-1; TRBD1 aligns across 12 bases. The V and J ends lost 0 bases and 1 base, in that order; junction bases with no gene match: 6. The germline V gene encodes CDR1 GTSNPN and CDR2 SVGIG (reference sequence). CDR3 length: 17 amino acids. The CDR3, as DNA: TGTGCCTGGAGTGTACCCGGGACAGGGGGCTGGAACACTGAAGCTTTCTTT. It specifies CAWSVPGTGGWNTEAFF.

V is TRBV4-1 and J is TRBJ2-7; 7 positions agree with TRBD2. CDR3 length: 16 amino acids. Germline CDR1 MGHRA, CDR2 YSYEKL. The ends lost 3 bases at V and 5 bases at J; junction bases unmatched: 13. CDR3 protein: CASSHSGLLLIDEQYF. CDR3 sequence (DNA): TGCGCCAGCAGCCACTCGGGACTACTCTTGATCGACGAGCAGTACTTC.

V gene TRBV21-1 combines with J gene TRBJ1-2; the table's D call, TRBD1, was not checked against the DNA. TRBV21-1 is noted as a pseudogene. The CDR3 contains 14 residues. The CDR3: CASSATGQVDGYTF. The CDR3 DNA follows: TGTGCCAGCAGCGCCACAGGGCAGGTGGATGGCTACACCTTC.

The count of this clone is one. CDR3 residues: CASSSKRGGDEKLFF. CDR3 nucleotides: TGTGCCAGCAGTTCTAAGAGGGGAGGGGATGAAAAACTGTTTTTT. The chain recombines TRBV5-4 with TRBJ1-4; maybe TRBD1 (5 bases). CDR3 size: 15 residues. CDR1 and CDR2 (germline): SGHNT, YYREEE (reference sequence). V was cut by 5 bases and J by 6 bases, with 17 bases left in between.

V and J are TRBV6-6 and TRBJ2-5, with D maybe TRBD2 (6 bases). Germline CDR1 MNHNY, CDR2 SVGAGI (reference sequence). The CDR3 runs to 14 residues. V was shortened by 0 bases and J by 5 bases, with 10 bases between the two germline ends. CDR3 amino acids: CASSYSSGEETQYF. CDR3 DNA sequence: TGTGCCAGCAGTTACTCATCGGGGGAGGAGACCCAGTACTTC.

The chain joins TRBV6-1 to TRBJ2-5; D is ambiguous. Trimming cost V 3 bases and J 2 bases, with 13 bases left between them. Germline V gene sequence: CDR1 MNHNS, CDR2 SASEGT. This CDR3 spans 15 amino acids. CDR3 DNA: TGTGCCAGCAGTGACCCCCGGGTCCTACAAGAGACCCAGTACTTC. Its translation is CASSDPRVLQETQYF.

The chain couples TRBV11-2 to TRBJ2-7, with a possible D match to TRBD2 (5 bases). Trimming cost V 5 bases and J 6 bases, with 17 bases left between them. There are 14 residues in the CDR3. Germline loops: CDR1 SGHAT, CDR2 FQNNGV. CDR3 protein: CASSQNPGIGEQYF. CDR3 DNA sequence: TGTGCCAGCAGCCAAAACCCGGGGATCGGCGAGCAGTACTTC.

The chain carries TRBV7-9 and TRBJ1-4, with D unclear. Germline lookup yields CDR1 SEHNR and CDR2 FQNEAQ (reference sequence). The length of the CDR3 is 15 residues. V was trimmed by 5 bases and J by 7 bases, leaving 17 bases between them. CDR3 nucleotides: TGTGCCAGCAGCCCCCCCGGCGGGGTGGGTGAAAAACTGTTTTTT. Encoded protein: CASSPPGGVGEKLFF.

This chain joins TRBV6-6 and TRBJ2-7, with 10 nucleotides matching TRBD2. J was trimmed by 3 bases and V by 5 bases; bases with no gene match: 7. The CDR3 loop spans 15 amino acids. Per germline, CDR1 MNHNY and CDR2 SVGAGI (reference sequence). The CDR3 here is CASSNRLAGLYEQYF. In DNA form, the CDR3 reads TGTGCCAGCAGTAATCGACTAGCGGGCCTCTACGAGCAGTACTTC.

This chain links TRBV28 with TRBJ1-1; 8 bases map to TRBD1. V dropped 5 bases and J dropped 5; count of bases not matched to a gene: 10. The CDR3 has 15 amino acids. CDR1 is MDHEN, CDR2 SYDVKM, per germline. CDR3 sequence reads: CASSPPRTGRTEAFF. The CDR3 DNA follows: TGTGCCAGCAGTCCCCCCCGGACAGGGAGAACTGAAGCTTTCTTT.

The chain recombines TRBV27 with TRBJ2-5; 7 positions agree with TRBD2. Trimming took 10 bases from V and 1 from J; bases not matched to a gene: 12. The germline gives CDR1 MNHEY, CDR2 SMNVEV (reference sequence). This CDR3 has 15 residues. Here the CDR3 reads CATRRGRGPQETQYF. DNA of the CDR3: TGTGCCACCAGGCGTGGGAGGGGCCCCCAAGAGACCCAGTACTTC.

The chain couples TRBV4-1 to TRBJ1-1, with 8 bases that match TRBD1. V trimming: 0 bases; J trimming: 11 bases; junction bases outside the gene matches: 8. This CDR3 has 14 residues. Germline V CDR1 and CDR2: MGHRA, YSYEKL. For the CDR3, the DNA is TGCGCCAGCAGCCAAGATGGACAGGGAGGGTGGGCTTTCTTT. Translated: CASSQDGQGGWAFF.

This chain joins TRBV19 and TRBJ1-2; 10 bases match TRBD1. V trimming: 6 bases; J trimming: 8 bases; junction bases outside the gene matches: 12. Germline CDR1 reads LNHDA; CDR2 reads SQIVND (reference sequence). The CDR3 consists of 15 residues. The CDR3 spells CASSFRDRGRGGYTF. CDR3 bases: TGTGCCAGTAGCTTTCGGGACAGGGGACGGGGGGGCTACACCTTC.

V is TRBV5-1 and J is TRBJ2-7; 7 bases map to TRBD1. Germline CDR1 and CDR2: SGHRS and YFSETQ. J gave up 2 bases and V 2 bases, and 4 bases lay outside the gene matches. The CDR3 sequence is 14 residues long. The CDR3 here is CASSLTQGPYEQYF. The CDR3 region has the DNA TGCGCCAGCAGCTTAACACAGGGGCCCTACGAGCAGTACTTC.

This clone was seen only once. This sequence joins TRBV5-1 and TRBJ2-3, with 8 bases fitting TRBD2. V dropped 0 bases and J dropped 2; count of bases not matched to a gene: 5. The CDR3 runs to 16 residues. Germline CDR1 SGHRS, CDR2 YFSETQ. The CDR3 DNA reads as TGCGCCAGCAGCTTGGGTAGTAGCGGGGACACAGATACGCAGTATTTT. Residues: CASSLGSSGDTDTQYF.

The CDR3 loop reads CASSQLGLANEQFF. Written as DNA, the CDR3 is TGCGCCAGCAGCCAGCTCGGACTAGCCAATGAGCAGTTCTTC. This chain uses TRBV4-1 with TRBJ2-1; 8 bases agree with TRBD2. V gave up 3 bases and J gave up 6 bases; unmatched junction bases: 4. Germline lookup yields CDR1 MGHRA and CDR2 YSYEKL. This CDR3 contains 14 residues.

V gene TRBV5-5 combines with J gene TRBJ2-5; D uncertain. This CDR3 spans 14 amino acids. CDR1 and CDR2 from the germline V gene are SGHKS and YYEKEE (reference sequence). The V end lost 0 bases, the J end lost 1 base, and 7 bases lay between the germline ends. The CDR3 loop reads CASSLARFQETQYF. The CDR3 nucleotides are TGTGCCAGCAGCTTGGCCCGGTTCCAAGAGACCCAGTACTTC.

As for this clone: One junction end does not reproduce the germline sequence, and a read error may be involved. The chain employs TRBV30 and TRBJ2-6; the match to TRBD2 covers 7 bases. The germline gives CDR1 GTSNPN, CDR2 SVGIG (reference sequence). The CDR3 extends over 14 amino acids. The CDR3 nucleotides read TGTGCCCGGAGTGTTTTGGGACTATACAACGTCCTGACTTTC. Translation: CARSVLGLYNVLTF.

This sequence joins TRBV18 and TRBJ1-1; D gene unclear. The germline CDR1 and CDR2 sequences are KGHSH and LQKENI. V was cut by 3 bases and J by 5 bases, with 13 bases left in between. The CDR3 is 14 residues long. The CDR3 reads CASSPGQPRTEAFF. The CDR3 DNA follows: TGTGCCAGCTCACCTGGGCAGCCGAGAACTGAAGCTTTCTTT.

There are a few counts of this clone. The J gene is TRBJ1-2, the V gene TRBV7-9; 7 bases align to TRBD1. Trimming removed 5 bases from V and 5 bases from J; junction bases left unmatched: 11. CDR3 length: 15 residues. Germline lookup yields CDR1 SEHNR and CDR2 FQNEAQ (reference sequence). This CDR3 reads CASSLLGTENYGYTF. In nucleotides, the CDR3 is TGTGCCAGCAGCCTCCTAGGGACAGAAAATTATGGCTACACCTTC.

This chain uses TRBV7-9 with TRBJ2-1; 9 nucleotides match TRBD2. CDR1 is SEHNR, CDR2 FQNEAQ, per germline (reference sequence). The CDR3 length is 14 residues. V was pared by 4 bases and J by 5 bases, with 3 bases of the junction left unmatched. The CDR3 nucleotides read TGTGCCAGCAGCTGGGCTAGCGGGAACAATGAGCAGTTCTTC. This encodes CASSWASGNNEQFF. The entire variable domain, with the rest obtained from reference TRBV7-9 and TRBJ2-1, is as follows: DTGVSQNPRHKITKRGQNVTFRCDPISEHNRLYWYRQTLGQGPEFLTYFQNEAQLEKSRLLSDRFSAERPKGSFSTLEIQRTEQGDSAMYLCASSWASGNNEQFFGPGTRLTVL.